This record concerns one T cell receptor beta chain sequence. The sample originates from a study of control samples from healthy donors and cancer patients. The assay was immunoSEQ multiplex PCR, and TCRdb's table has in-frame clones only and misses some. The sample has 110,000 or so clones, approximately 87% seen once. After removal of 0 bases from V and 9 bases from J, the junction contained 9 bases not matched to a gene. CDR3 size: 17 residues. Germline-derived CDR1 and CDR2 are KGHDR and SFDVKD. Material for sequencing was blood. The genes are TRBV24-1 and TRBJ2-1; TRBD1 aligns across 11 bases. The source of this sequence is a young man in good health. The CDR3: CATSDLVLDRGPGEQFF. For the CDR3, the DNA is TGTGCCACCAGTGATTTGGTTTTGGACAGGGGGCCCGGTGAGCAGTTCTTC.